One and the same sample provided the 27 T cell receptor beta chains below, sequenced in a study of blood T cell repertoires in COVID-19. Assay used: immunoSEQ multiplex PCR; TCRdb lists only in-frame clones, some missing. The sample includes approximately 180,000 clones, 70% to 90% of them seen just once. The sequenced sample consisted of peripheral blood. These receptor sequences come from a human donor with active or convalescent COVID-19. The donor label of this sample is uncertain.

The rearrangement joins TRBV2 to TRBJ2-5, with 9 bases identical to TRBD2. CDR1 and CDR2 (germline): SNHLY, FYNNEI. There are 14 residues in the CDR3. V dropped 10 bases and J dropped 5; count of bases not matched to a gene: 11. CDR3 nucleotides: TGTGCCACGAGCCGTAGCGGGAGTCCTGAGACCCAGTACTTC. The encoded protein is CATSRSGSPETQYF.

The V and J genes are TRBV27 and TRBJ2-1; D is possibly TRBD2 (7 bases). Trimming shortened V by 3 bases and J by 4 bases, and 13 bases separated the two germline ends. Germline V gene data show CDR1 as MNHEY and CDR2 as SMNVEV (reference sequence). CDR3 length equals 15 residues. Written as DNA, the CDR3 is TGTGCCAGCAGTTTGTGGGGGGGCCTTTACAATGAGCAGTTCTTC. Translation: CASSLWGGLYNEQFF.

This clone was recorded a few times. The chain uses TRBV5-6 and TRBJ1-2, with a weak D call TRBD1 (6 bases). V dropped 0 bases and J dropped 3 bases, with 6 bases sitting between them. The CDR3 runs to 13 residues. Germline values: CDR1 SGHDT, CDR2 YYEEEE. The CDR3 spells CASSLDRDYGYTF. The CDR3 nucleotides read TGTGCCAGCAGCTTGGACAGGGACTATGGCTACACCTTC.

This chain joins TRBV28 and TRBJ2-7; 7 bases align to TRBD2. CDR3 length: 14 residues. J was trimmed by 0 bases and V by 8 bases; bases with no gene match: 7. Germline V gene lookup returns CDR1 MDHEN and CDR2 SYDVKM. Here the CDR3 reads CASRLGGSSYEQYF. The DNA for the CDR3 is TGTGCCAGCCGATTGGGCGGGAGCTCCTACGAGCAGTACTTC. Full variable domain (remainder filled in from reference TRBV28 and TRBJ2-7): DVKVTQSSRYLVKRTGEKVFLECVQDMDHENMFWYRQDPGLGLRLIYFSYDVKMKEKGDIPEGYSVSREKKERFSLILESASTNQTSMYLCASRLGGSSYEQYFGPGTRLTVT.

J is TRBJ2-1 and V is TRBV9; TRBD2 agrees at 8 bases. Germline values: CDR1 SGDLS, CDR2 YYNGEE. Trimming at V came to 1 base and at J to 4 bases, leaving 4 bases not matched to a gene. CDR3 length: 15 amino acids. DNA for the CDR3: TGTGCCAGCAGCGTACCGGAGCGGGGGTACAATGAGCAGTTCTTC. Residues: CASSVPERGYNEQFF.

V usage is TRBV19 and J usage is TRBJ2-1; 8 bases agree with TRBD2. CDR1 is LNHDA and CDR2 is SQIVND in the germline V gene (reference sequence). This CDR3 has 22 residues. The trim removed 5 bases at V and 8 bases at J, leaving 32 bases unmatched. In DNA, the CDR3 is TGTGCCAGTAGTCCGATTCGCCTCCAACTAGCGGAGGGAGAGGCGAGGGCGCATGAGCAGTTCTTC. Protein product: CASSPIRLQLAEGEARAHEQFF.

This sequence joins TRBV28 and TRBJ1-2; D might be TRBD1 (5 bases). This CDR3 contains 12 residues. Germline CDR1 is MDHEN and CDR2 is SYDVKM. V was clipped by 4 bases and J by 7 bases, with 10 bases between them. CDR3 protein: CASSSGGVGYTF. The CDR3 nucleotides read TGTGCCAGCAGTTCGGGAGGGGTTGGCTACACCTTC.

V and J are TRBV3-1 (or the pseudogene TRBV3-2) and TRBJ1-5; the D is unclear. V was cut by 1 base and J by 11 bases, with 18 bases left in between. The germline V gene has CDR1 LGHDT and CDR2 YNNKEL (reference sequence). This CDR3 region has 15 residues. The CDR3 region is CASSQGLAGLSAQHF. CDR3 coding DNA: TGTGCCAGCAGCCAAGGACTCGCCGGACTATCAGCCCAGCATTTT.

The CDR3 loop reads CASRAGTSYNEQFF. CDR3 sequence (DNA): TGTGCCAGCAGGGCTGGGACTTCCTACAATGAGCAGTTCTTC. This chain joins TRBV2 and TRBJ2-1, with D tentatively TRBD2 (6 bases). The CDR3 length is 14 residues. The germline V and J ends were trimmed by 6 bases and 1 base, with 10 bases remaining between them. CDR1 is SNHLY and CDR2 is FYNNEI in the germline V gene. Drawing the rest from reference TRBV2 and TRBJ2-1, the complete variable domain is EPEVTQTPSHQVTQMGQEVILRCVPISNHLYFYWYRQILGQKVEFLVSFYNNEISEKSEIFDDQFSVERPDGSNFTLKIRSTKLEDSAMYFCASRAGTSYNEQFFGPGTRLTVL.

CDR3 loop: CASSSGINEQFF. CDR3 sequence (DNA): TGTGCCAGTAGTAGCGGGATAAATGAGCAGTTCTTC. The V gene is TRBV19, the J gene TRBJ2-1; D possibly corresponds to TRBD2 (6 bases). Germline loops: CDR1 LNHDA, CDR2 SQIVND (reference sequence). V was trimmed by 4 bases and J by 7 bases, leaving 8 bases between them. The length of the CDR3 is 12 residues.

The rearrangement uses TRBV7-9 and TRBJ2-1; 7 bases align to TRBD1. Trimming removed 5 bases from V and 1 base from J; junction bases left unmatched: 8. Germline V lookup: CDR1 SEHNR, CDR2 FQNEAQ (reference sequence). This CDR3 comprises 16 residues. The CDR3 here is CASSPRDSRSYNEQFF. CDR3 sequence (DNA): TGTGCCAGCAGCCCAAGGGACAGTAGGTCCTACAATGAGCAGTTCTTC. The variable domain in full, completed from reference TRBV7-9 and TRBJ2-1, reads DTGVSQNPRHKITKRGQNVTFRCDPISEHNRLYWYRQTLGQGPEFLTYFQNEAQLEKSRLLSDRFSAERPKGSFSTLEIQRTEQGDSAMYLCASSPRDSRSYNEQFFGPGTRLTVL.

The genes are TRBV6-6 and TRBJ1-4; D is unresolved. Looked up from germline, CDR1 is MNHNY and CDR2 is SVGAGI (reference sequence). The CDR3 totals 14 residues. With 8 bases removed from V and 6 bases from J, the gap between germline ends came to 16 bases. The CDR3 is CASEKDGSYEKLFF. CDR3 bases: TGTGCCAGCGAAAAGGACGGGAGTTATGAAAAACTGTTTTTT.

This clone was detected a few times. The chain is built from TRBV29-1 and TRBJ1-5; no firm D call. V dropped 4 bases and J dropped 0 bases, with 4 bases sitting between them. Germline values: CDR1 SQVTM, CDR2 ANQGSEA. This CDR3 is built from 12 residues. The CDR3 reads CSVGSSNQPQHF. CDR3 coding DNA: TGCAGCGTTGGGAGTAGCAATCAGCCCCAGCATTTT.

The rearrangement uses TRBV7-8 and TRBJ2-5, with 9 bases fitting TRBD2. Trimming at V came to 3 bases and at J to 7 bases, leaving 15 bases not matched to a gene. From germline, CDR1 is SGHVS and CDR2 FQNEAQ. The CDR3 contains 17 residues. The CDR3 nucleotides read TGTGCCAGCAGCTTCGCGGGAGGTAGCGGGGGCCAGGGGACCCAGTACTTC. Translated: CASSFAGGSGGQGTQYF.

The chain recombines TRBV5-1 with TRBJ2-3; no reliable D call. The CDR3 has 16 residues. Between the trimmed V and J ends, which lost 0 bases and 1 base, there was a span of 12 bases. Germline values: CDR1 SGHRS, CDR2 YFSETQ. The CDR3: CASSLGASTGTDTQYF. CDR3 bases: TGCGCCAGCAGCTTGGGAGCTAGTACGGGCACAGATACGCAGTATTTT.

The chain carries TRBV3-1 (or the pseudogene TRBV3-2) and TRBJ2-3; TRBD1 agrees at 9 bases. Germline lookup yields CDR1 LGHDT and CDR2 YNNKEL (reference sequence). The CDR3 totals 15 residues. The V gene end was trimmed by 3 bases and the J gene end by 10 bases; junction bases not matched to a gene: 11. CDR3 sequence reads: CASSQAGTGYRSQYF. CDR3 coding DNA: TGTGCCAGCAGCCAGGCCGGGACAGGGTATCGCTCGCAGTATTTT.

This chain joins TRBV19 and TRBJ2-3; 9 bases align to TRBD2. Unmatched junction bases numbered 8, after V lost 4 bases and J lost 3 bases. The CDR3 is 16 amino acids. Germline V gene lookup returns CDR1 LNHDA and CDR2 SQIVND (reference sequence). The CDR3 loop reads CASSTLAGSLTDTQYF. In DNA form, the CDR3 reads TGTGCCAGTAGTACCCTAGCGGGAAGTTTGACAGATACGCAGTATTTT.

The chain has TRBV28 and TRBJ2-7; 7 bases fit TRBD2. Germline CDR1 reads MDHEN; CDR2 reads SYDVKM. Germline trimming cut 1 base from V and 8 bases from J; bases unmatched to any gene: 17. CDR3 length: 17 amino acids. CDR3 protein: CASSLFVVVGGSSKQYF. Here the CDR3 DNA reads TGTGCCAGCAGTTTATTCGTGGTGGTGGGGGGGAGTTCCAAGCAGTACTTC.

The J gene is TRBJ2-1, the V gene TRBV9; D is unclear. Deletions cut 4 bases from V and 7 bases from J, with 12 bases between. Germline loops: CDR1 SGDLS, CDR2 YYNGEE. CDR3 length equals 13 residues. CDR3 in DNA: TGTGCCAGCAGCTTTAGATCTCGGAATGAGCAGTTCTTC. Translating it yields CASSFRSRNEQFF.

This chain joins TRBV28 and TRBJ2-7, with 8 bases aligning to TRBD2. Germline CDR1 reads MDHEN; CDR2 reads SYDVKM. J was trimmed by 1 base and V by 6 bases; bases with no gene match: 8. This CDR3 has 15 amino acids. CDR3 in amino acids: CASSRLGRGSYEQYF. CDR3 coding DNA: TGTGCCAGCAGCCGCCTCGGGAGGGGATCCTACGAGCAGTACTTC. The full variable domain, in which reference TRBV28 and TRBJ2-7 provide the parts outside the CDR3, is DVKVTQSSRYLVKRTGEKVFLECVQDMDHENMFWYRQDPGLGLRLIYFSYDVKMKEKGDIPEGYSVSREKKERFSLILESASTNQTSMYLCASSRLGRGSYEQYFGPGTRLTVT.

The rearrangement uses TRBV4-3 and TRBJ2-6; 7 nucleotides align to TRBD1. Per the germline V gene, CDR1 is LGHNA and CDR2 is YSLEER. The ends lost 2 bases at V and 0 bases at J; junction bases unmatched: 4. The CDR3 loop spans 17 amino acids. The CDR3 coding sequence is TGCGCCAGCAGCCAACCGGGACAGTACTCTGGGGCCAACGTCCTGACTTTC. Translated, it gives CASSQPGQYSGANVLTF.

The CDR3 bases are TGTGCCAGCAGTTTCGGGGGGATGGGCGAGCAGTACTTC. Protein sequence: CASSFGGMGEQYF. The chain uses TRBV12-3 or TRBV12-4 and TRBJ2-7, with 7 bases that match TRBD2. Trimming cost V 3 bases and J 6 bases; bases outside gene matches: 5. The CDR3 has 13 residues.

This rearrangement joins TRBV7-9 to TRBJ2-5; D might be TRBD2 (6 bases). V lost 5 bases, J lost 7 bases, and 20 bases lay in between. Germline lookup yields CDR1 SEHNR and CDR2 FQNEAQ (reference sequence). The CDR3 contains 15 residues. The CDR3 here is CASSPEGISGGTQYF. The CDR3 DNA sequence: TGTGCCAGCAGCCCGGAGGGCATCTCGGGTGGGACCCAGTACTTC.

The CDR3 DNA reads as TGTGCCACCAGCAGAGATGTGGCTGTGGATGAGCAGTTCTTC. It codes for CATSRDVAVDEQFF. The chain recombines TRBV15 with TRBJ2-1; unclear D gene. Germline lookup yields CDR1 LNHNV and CDR2 YYDKDF (reference sequence). V shed 0 bases and J shed 8 bases, with 11 bases lying between them. This CDR3 region has 14 residues.

The chain combines TRBV3-1 (or the pseudogene TRBV3-2) with TRBJ2-7; TRBD2 matches 8 bases. Germline V gives CDR1 LGHDT, CDR2 YNNKEL (reference sequence). V shed 11 bases, J shed 1 base, and the junction held 22 bases outside the gene matches. The CDR3 loop spans 18 amino acids. For the CDR3, the DNA is TGTGCCTCTTCAAAAGGTACCCGGACTAGCCGCAGTTCCTACGAGCAGTACTTC. Amino acid sequence: CASSKGTRTSRSSYEQYF.

The V call is TRBV10-2, the J call TRBJ2-1; 8 nucleotides agree with TRBD2. Germline-derived CDR1 and CDR2 are WSHSY and SAAADI. The junction had 7 bases not matched to a gene; V was cut back by 4 bases and J by 2 bases. This CDR3 has 16 amino acids. The CDR3 DNA reads as TGCGCCAGCAGTGGATTGGCGGGGGGAACCTACAATGAGCAGTTCTTC. This encodes CASSGLAGGTYNEQFF.

The rearrangement links TRBV11-2 to TRBJ2-5; D not certain. V lost 5 bases to trimming and J lost 0 bases, with 10 bases between them. CDR1 SGHAT and CDR2 FQNNGV come from the germline V gene. This CDR3 has 14 residues. CDR3 nucleotides: TGTGCCAGCAGCCAAAACAGATACCAAGAGACCCAGTACTTC. Encoded protein: CASSQNRYQETQYF. The full variable domain, in which reference TRBV11-2 and TRBJ2-5 provide the parts outside the CDR3, is EAGVAQSPRYKIIEKRQSVAFWCNPISGHATLYWYQQILGQGPKLLIQFQNNGVVDDSQLPKDRFSAERLKGVDSTLKIQPAKLEDSAVYLCASSQNRYQETQYFGPGTRLLVL.